The 3 T cell receptor beta chains below all came from one sample that was sequenced in a study of response to subunit inactivated influenza vaccine. TCRdb independently ran MiXCR on the RT-PCR reads; one entry per CDR3 protein. The table shows 500,000 to 600,000 distinct CDR3 sequences, with about 14% occurring only once. Sequences were derived from PBMCs from blood, sampled 12 days after vaccination. The source of these receptors is a man aged 45-65 years who received an inactivated influenza vaccine.

A single count supports this clonotype. The chain couples TRBV28 to TRBJ2-1; 7 bases fit TRBD2. The CDR3 consists of 12 residues. CDR1 and CDR2 from the germline V gene are MDHEN and SYDVKM. V shed 6 bases and J 16 bases; nucleotides not matched to a gene: 12. DNA for the CDR3: TGTGCCAGCAGCGATGGCGGGGGATCCGTCTTCTTC. Amino acids: CASSDGGGSVFF. Variable domain in full (rest from reference TRBV28 and TRBJ2-1): DVKVTQSSRYLVKRTGEKVFLECVQDMDHENMFWYRQDPGLGLRLIYFSYDVKMKEKGDIPEGYSVSREKKERFSLILESASTNQTSMYLCASSDGGGSVFFGPGTRLTVL.

About this clonotype: Given a much more abundant clone one base away, this may be a read error. The chain couples TRBV7-2 to TRBJ2-1, with D possibly called TRBD1 or TRBD2 (5 bases each). Germline CDR1 SGHTA, CDR2 FQGNSA. This CDR3 has 16 amino acids. The CDR3 nucleotides read TGTGCCAGCAGCCCGGGGACCCGAACCCTCTACAATGAGCACTTCTTC. Translating gives CASSPGTRTLYNEHFF.

The chain has TRBV6-2 or TRBV6-3 and TRBJ2-5; D unclear. CDR1 is MNHEY, CDR2 SVGEGT, per germline. The CDR3 spans 12 residues. V lost 7 bases, J lost 4 bases, and 10 bases lay in between. The CDR3 loop reads CASMAGVETQYF. The CDR3 DNA reads TGTGCCAGCATGGCAGGTGTAGAGACCCAGTACTTC.